The next 19 T cell receptor beta chains were all read from a single sample in a study of blood T cell repertoires in COVID-19. Sequencing used immunoSEQ multiplex PCR; TCRdb keeps in-frame clones, though not all of them. The data show about 150,000 clones, with around 81% seen just once and 7.5% to 9.5% held by the top ten. The sequencing sample was made of peripheral blood. These receptors were obtained from a human donor with acute or convalescent COVID-19. The donor label of this sample is uncertain.

The CDR3 spells CASSHLTGNTEAFF. The DNA of the CDR3 is TGCGCCAGCAGCCATCTGACAGGGAACACTGAAGCTTTCTTT. The gene calls are TRBV4-1 and TRBJ1-1; TRBD1 might be the D (6 bases). This CDR3 has 14 residues. Trimming shortened V by 3 bases and J by 1 base, and 9 bases separated the two germline ends. The V gene's germline CDR1 is MGHRA and CDR2 YSYEKL.

The chain combines TRBV2 with TRBJ1-1, with 7 bases that match TRBD1. Germline V CDR1 and CDR2: SNHLY, FYNNEI. V lost 6 bases and J lost 1; bases outside the gene matches: 5. The CDR3 runs 14 residues. CDR3 loop: CASSLDRKNTEAFF. DNA for the CDR3: TGTGCCAGCAGCTTGGACAGGAAGAACACTGAAGCTTTCTTT.

This clone was observed a handful of times. V and J are TRBV2 and TRBJ1-5; 7 nucleotides agree with TRBD1. The junction had 8 bases not matched to a gene; V was cut back by 6 bases and J by 6 bases. The CDR3 covers 14 residues. Germline CDR1 reads SNHLY; CDR2 reads FYNNEI. The CDR3 here is CASRQGRSGQPQHF. CDR3 coding DNA: TGTGCCAGCAGACAGGGGAGAAGTGGTCAGCCCCAGCATTTT.

The J gene is TRBJ2-7, the V gene TRBV7-6, with a possible D match to TRBD1 (6 bases). V was pared by 5 bases and J by 2 bases, with 16 bases between. CDR3 length: 15 residues. Germline V lookup: CDR1 SGHVS, CDR2 FNYEAQ. This chain's CDR3 is CASSPVRGGPYEQYV. CDR3 in DNA: TGTGCCAGCAGCCCCGTGAGAGGGGGTCCCTACGAGCAGTACGTC.

The chain couples TRBV21-1 to TRBJ2-1; TRBD1, the table's D call, was not compared with the DNA. TRBV21-1 counts as a pseudogene. CDR3 length: 17 amino acids. CDR3 sequence reads: CASSKGGDRGQYNEQFF. The CDR3 bases are TGTGCCAGCAGCAAAGGGGGGGACAGGGGGCAATACAATGAGCAGTTCTTC.

This chain joins TRBV9 and TRBJ2-6; maybe TRBD1 (6 bases). The V end was cut by 4 bases, the J end by 0 bases, with 17 bases between. Germline CDR1 is SGDLS and CDR2 is YYNGEE. The CDR3 has 18 amino acids. The CDR3 loop is CASSFLTGVSSGANVLTF. The CDR3 DNA reads TGTGCCAGCAGCTTCCTGACAGGAGTGAGCTCTGGGGCCAACGTCCTGACTTTC.

The CDR3 DNA follows: TGTGCCAGTAGTATAGGACAGGGGCCTTACAATGAGCAGTTCTTC. It yields the protein CASSIGQGPYNEQFF. The chain carries TRBV19 and TRBJ2-1, with TRBD1 matching 8 bases. Germline lookup yields CDR1 LNHDA and CDR2 SQIVND (reference sequence). CDR3 length: 15 residues. The V gene end was trimmed by 1 base and the J gene end by 4 bases; junction bases not matched to a gene: 3.

V gene TRBV30 combines with J gene TRBJ1-5, with D maybe TRBD1 (6 bases). Trimming shortened V by 3 bases and J by 7 bases, and 10 bases separated the two germline ends. CDR3 size: 12 residues. Germline CDR1 and CDR2: GTSNPN and SVGIG (reference sequence). In DNA form, the CDR3 reads TGTGCCTGGAGCACAGGGTCGCAGCCCCAGCATTTT. Translation gives CAWSTGSQPQHF. Filled out from reference TRBV30 and TRBJ1-5, the complete variable domain reads SQTIHQWPATLVQPVGSPLSLECTVEGTSNPNLYWYRQAAGRGLQLLFYSVGIGQISSEVPQNLSASRPQDRQFILSSKKLLLSDSGFYLCAWSTGSQPQHFGDGTRLSIL.

The V gene is TRBV6-1, the J gene TRBJ1-2; weak D call: TRBD1 (5 bases). V gave up 2 bases and J gave up 3 bases, with 16 bases separating them. From germline, CDR1 is MNHNS and CDR2 SASEGT. The CDR3 is 16 residues long. CDR3 DNA: TGTGCCAGCAGTGAAAGGGGCAGCCGGTCCTACTATGGCTACACCTTC. This sequence encodes CASSERGSRSYYGYTF.

This rearrangement joins TRBV29-1 to TRBJ1-1; 11 bases align to TRBD1. V was pared by 6 bases and J by 12 bases, with 9 bases of the junction left unmatched. This CDR3 is 12 amino acids long. CDR1 and CDR2 from the germline V gene are SQVTM and ANQGSEA. CDR3 DNA: TGCAGCGTCCTGCTGGACAGGGGGCAATCTTTCTTT. This sequence encodes CSVLLDRGQSFF.

This sequence joins TRBV5-6 and TRBJ2-7; 8 bases fit TRBD1. The V gene's germline CDR1 is SGHDT and CDR2 YYEEEE. V trimming: 1 base; J trimming: 0 bases; junction bases outside the gene matches: 3. There are 15 residues in the CDR3. The CDR3, as DNA: TGTGCCAGCAGCTTGTGGGACAGGAGCTCCTACGAGCAGTACTTC. Protein: CASSLWDRSSYEQYF.

The rearrangement uses TRBV29-1 and TRBJ2-5, with D possibly TRBD2 on 5 matching bases. The germline V gene encodes CDR1 SQVTM and CDR2 ANQGSEA. V was pared by 3 bases and J by 5 bases, with 19 bases between. The CDR3 loop spans 15 amino acids. The DNA of the CDR3 is TGCAGCGTTGACGGGCTAGCACTTGGATGGGAGACCCAGTACTTC. Its translation: CSVDGLALGWETQYF.

The J gene is TRBJ1-3, the V gene TRBV3-1 (or the pseudogene TRBV3-2); the D gene is possibly TRBD1 (6 bases). Between the trimmed V and J ends, which lost 3 bases and 0 bases, there was a span of 15 bases. The germline V gene encodes CDR1 LGHDT and CDR2 YNNKEL (reference sequence). This CDR3 spans 17 amino acids. Written as DNA, the CDR3 is TGTGCCAGCAGCCAGATTACCACAGGGTTCTCTGGAAACACCATATATTTT. Encoded protein: CASSQITTGFSGNTIYF.

V and J are TRBV27 and TRBJ2-1, with 13 bases matching TRBD2. This CDR3 contains 16 residues. Trimming took 5 bases from V and 6 from J; bases not matched to a gene: 7. CDR1 and CDR2 from the germline V gene are MNHEY and SMNVEV (reference sequence). This CDR3 reads CASSPPGLAGPNEQFF. CDR3 coding DNA: TGTGCCAGCAGTCCCCCGGGACTAGCGGGGCCCAATGAGCAGTTCTTC.

This chain uses TRBV11-2 with TRBJ2-1; 7 bases agree with TRBD2. Germline CDR1 and CDR2: SGHAT and FQNNGV. CDR3 size: 11 residues. V was clipped by 8 bases and J by 8 bases; unmatched bases: 3. The CDR3 DNA reads as TGTGCCAGCGGTGGGGGGGATGAGCAGTTCTTC. It encodes CASGGGDEQFF. Full variable domain (remainder filled in from reference TRBV11-2 and TRBJ2-1): EAGVAQSPRYKIIEKRQSVAFWCNPISGHATLYWYQQILGQGPKLLIQFQNNGVVDDSQLPKDRFSAERLKGVDSTLKIQPAKLEDSAVYLCASGGGDEQFFGPGTRLTVL.

The chain couples TRBV5-5 to TRBJ2-7; 7 bases line up with TRBD1. The CDR3 runs to 14 residues. In germline, CDR1 is SGHKS, CDR2 YYEKEE (reference sequence). The ends lost 4 bases at V and 2 bases at J; junction bases unmatched: 6. The CDR3 DNA reads TGTGCCAGCAGCGGATCCGGGACAGCCTACGAGCAGTACTTC. It is translated as CASSGSGTAYEQYF.

This clone has only a few counts. The chain employs TRBV10-3 and TRBJ1-5; 10 positions agree with TRBD1. CDR3 size: 13 residues. Per the germline V gene, CDR1 is ENHRY and CDR2 is SYGVKD. The J segment lost 5 bases and the V segment lost 6 bases, leaving 1 base of the junction unmatched. The CDR3 loop is CAISGTGDQPQHF. CDR3 bases: TGTGCCATCAGCGGGACAGGGGATCAGCCCCAGCATTTT.

The CDR3 bases are TGTGCCAGCAGCTTAGCAGGACCGGGATATCAGCCCCAGCATTTT. As protein: CASSLAGPGYQPQHF. The chain joins TRBV7-2 to TRBJ1-5; D gene ambiguous. The V end was cut by 0 bases, the J end by 5 bases, with 11 bases between. Germline V gene sequence: CDR1 SGHTA, CDR2 FQGNSA. This CDR3 is built from 15 residues. Full variable domain (missing parts from reference TRBV7-2 and TRBJ1-5): GAGVSQSPSNKVTEKGKDVELRCDPISGHTALYWYRQSLGQGLEFLIYFQGNSAPDKSGLPSDRFSAERTGGSVSTLTIQRTQQEDSAVYLCASSLAGPGYQPQHFGDGTRLSIL.

The rearrangement uses TRBV5-1 and TRBJ1-2; perhaps TRBD1 as D (5 bases). This CDR3 is built from 15 residues. V gave up 0 bases and J gave up 4 bases, with 13 bases separating them. CDR1 and CDR2 from the germline V gene are SGHRS and YFSETQ. The CDR3 sequence: CASSLAGDRPYGYTF. Written as DNA, the CDR3 is TGCGCCAGCAGCTTGGCCGGTGACAGACCCTATGGCTACACCTTC.